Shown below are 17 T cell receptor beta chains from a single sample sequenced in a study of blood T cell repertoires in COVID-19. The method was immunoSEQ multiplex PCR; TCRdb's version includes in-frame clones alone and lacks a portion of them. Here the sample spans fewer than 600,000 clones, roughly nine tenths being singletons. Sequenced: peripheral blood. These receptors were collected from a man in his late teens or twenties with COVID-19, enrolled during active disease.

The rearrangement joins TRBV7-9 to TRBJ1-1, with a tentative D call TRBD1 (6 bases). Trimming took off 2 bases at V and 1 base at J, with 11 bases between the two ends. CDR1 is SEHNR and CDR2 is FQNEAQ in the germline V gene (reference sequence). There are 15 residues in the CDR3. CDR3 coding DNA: TGTGCCAGCAGCTTACGGGGGGCCGGGAACACTGAAGCTTTCTTT. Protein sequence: CASSLRGAGNTEAFF.

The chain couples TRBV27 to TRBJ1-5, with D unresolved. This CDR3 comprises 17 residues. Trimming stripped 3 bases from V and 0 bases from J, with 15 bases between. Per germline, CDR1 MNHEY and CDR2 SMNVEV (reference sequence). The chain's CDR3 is CASSFPNWEISNQPQHF. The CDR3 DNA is TGTGCCAGCAGTTTCCCCAATTGGGAGATTAGCAATCAGCCCCAGCATTTT.

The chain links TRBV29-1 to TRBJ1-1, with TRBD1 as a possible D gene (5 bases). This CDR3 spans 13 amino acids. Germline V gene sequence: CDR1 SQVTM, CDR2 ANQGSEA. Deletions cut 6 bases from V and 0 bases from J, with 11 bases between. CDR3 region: CSVTRQLNTEAFF. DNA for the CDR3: TGCAGCGTAACCCGACAGCTGAACACTGAAGCTTTCTTT.

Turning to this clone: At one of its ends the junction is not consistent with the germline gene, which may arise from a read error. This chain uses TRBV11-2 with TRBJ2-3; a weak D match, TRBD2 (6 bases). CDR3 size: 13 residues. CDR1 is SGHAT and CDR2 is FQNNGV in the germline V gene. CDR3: CASSLGRGRVTDF. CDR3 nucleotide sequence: TGTGCCAGCAGCTTAGGTCGGGGGAGAGTGACTGATTTT.

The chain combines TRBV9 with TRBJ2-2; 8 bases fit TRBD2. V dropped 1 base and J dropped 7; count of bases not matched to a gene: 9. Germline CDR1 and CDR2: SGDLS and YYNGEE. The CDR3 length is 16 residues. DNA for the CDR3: TGTGCCAGCAGCGTACGGAGCGGGAGAGTAGGCGGGGAGCTGTTTTTT. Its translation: CASSVRSGRVGGELFF. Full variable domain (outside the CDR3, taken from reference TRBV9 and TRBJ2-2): DSGVTQTPKHLITATGQRVTLRCSPRSGDLSVYWYQQSLDQGLQFLIQYYNGEERAKGNILERFSAQQFPDLHSELNLSSLELGDSALYFCASSVRSGRVGGELFFGEGSRLTVL.

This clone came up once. CDR3 region: CASQPGQPNTEAFF. Written as DNA, the CDR3 is TGCGCCAGCCAACCGGGACAGCCGAACACTGAAGCTTTCTTT. The rearrangement joins TRBV5-1 to TRBJ1-1, with TRBD1 identical over 7 bases. V lost 7 bases to trimming and J lost 1 base; unmatched junction nucleotides: 7. Germline CDR1 SGHRS, CDR2 YFSETQ. CDR3 size: 14 residues.

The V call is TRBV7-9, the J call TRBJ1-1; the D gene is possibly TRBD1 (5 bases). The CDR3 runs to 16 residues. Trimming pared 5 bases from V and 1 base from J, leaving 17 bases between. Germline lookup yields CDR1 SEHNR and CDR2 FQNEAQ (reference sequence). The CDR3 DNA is TGTGCCAGCAGCCCTCCGCGAGGACACTCGAACACTGAAGCTTTCTTT. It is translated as CASSPPRGHSNTEAFF.

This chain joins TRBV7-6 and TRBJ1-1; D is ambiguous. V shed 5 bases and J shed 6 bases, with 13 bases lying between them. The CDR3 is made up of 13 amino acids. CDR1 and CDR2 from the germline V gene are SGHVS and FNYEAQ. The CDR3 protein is CASSPPARAEAFF. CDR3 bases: TGTGCCAGCAGCCCCCCAGCGCGGGCTGAAGCTTTCTTT.

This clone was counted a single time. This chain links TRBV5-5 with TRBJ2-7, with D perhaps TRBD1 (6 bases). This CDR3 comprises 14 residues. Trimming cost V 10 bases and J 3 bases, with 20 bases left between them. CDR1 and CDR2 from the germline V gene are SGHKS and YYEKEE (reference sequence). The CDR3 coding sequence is TGTGCCTCCGGTCGGACAGTGACATACTACGAGCAGTACTTC. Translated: CASGRTVTYYEQYF.

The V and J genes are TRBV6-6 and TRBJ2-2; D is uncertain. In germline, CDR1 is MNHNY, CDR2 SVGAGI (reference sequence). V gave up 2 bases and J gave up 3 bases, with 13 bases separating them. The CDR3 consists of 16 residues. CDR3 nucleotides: TGTGCCAGCAGTTACAGGCCTCCCAGCGACACCGGGGAGCTGTTTTTT. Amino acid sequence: CASSYRPPSDTGELFF.

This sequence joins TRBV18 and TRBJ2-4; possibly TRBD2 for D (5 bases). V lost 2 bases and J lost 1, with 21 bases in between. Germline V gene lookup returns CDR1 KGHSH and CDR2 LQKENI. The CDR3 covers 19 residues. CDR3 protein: CASSPSLNSGISAKNIQYF. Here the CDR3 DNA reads TGTGCCAGCTCACCATCGCTTAATTCGGGGATTTCGGCCAAAAACATTCAGTACTTC.

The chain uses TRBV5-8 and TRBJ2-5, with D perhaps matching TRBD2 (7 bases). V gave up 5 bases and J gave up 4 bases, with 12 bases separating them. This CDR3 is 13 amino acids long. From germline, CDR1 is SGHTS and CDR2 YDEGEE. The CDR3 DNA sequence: TGTGCCAGCAGAGGGCGGGGGCGAGAGACCCAGTACTTC. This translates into CASRGRGRETQYF.

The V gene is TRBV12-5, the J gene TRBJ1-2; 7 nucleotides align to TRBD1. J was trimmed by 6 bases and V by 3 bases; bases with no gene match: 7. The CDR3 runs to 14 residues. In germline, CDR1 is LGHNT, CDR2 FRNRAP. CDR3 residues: CASGFTDRVDGYTF. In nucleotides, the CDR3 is TGTGCTAGTGGTTTTACCGACAGGGTGGATGGCTACACCTTC.

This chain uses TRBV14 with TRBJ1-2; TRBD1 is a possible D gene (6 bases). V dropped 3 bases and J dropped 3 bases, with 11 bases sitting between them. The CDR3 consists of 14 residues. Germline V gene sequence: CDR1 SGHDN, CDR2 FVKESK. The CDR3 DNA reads TGTGCCAGCAGCCATAAAGCAGGGGACTATGGCTACACCTTC. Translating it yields CASSHKAGDYGYTF.

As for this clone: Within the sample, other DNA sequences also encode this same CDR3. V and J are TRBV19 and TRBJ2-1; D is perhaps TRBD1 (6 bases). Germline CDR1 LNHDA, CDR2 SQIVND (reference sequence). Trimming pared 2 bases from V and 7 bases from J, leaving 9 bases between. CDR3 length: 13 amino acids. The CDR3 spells CASSITGTNEQFF. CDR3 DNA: TGTGCCAGTAGTATAACAGGGACAAATGAGCAGTTCTTC.

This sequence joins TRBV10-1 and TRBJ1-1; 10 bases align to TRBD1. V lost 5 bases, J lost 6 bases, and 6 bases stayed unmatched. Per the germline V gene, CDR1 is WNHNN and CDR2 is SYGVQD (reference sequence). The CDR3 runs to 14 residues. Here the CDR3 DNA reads TGCGCCAGCAGTACGGGACAGGGGAGGGCTGAAGCTTTCTTT. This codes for CASSTGQGRAEAFF.

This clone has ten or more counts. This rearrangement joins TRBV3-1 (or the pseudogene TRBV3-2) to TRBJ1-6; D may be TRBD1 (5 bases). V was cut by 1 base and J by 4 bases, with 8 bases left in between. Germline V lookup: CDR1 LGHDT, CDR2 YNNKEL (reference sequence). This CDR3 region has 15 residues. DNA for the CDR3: TGTGCCAGCAGCCAAGTGGGGGGGTATAATTCACCCCTCCACTTT. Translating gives CASSQVGGYNSPLHF.